The 16 T cell receptor beta chains below were found in one sample sequenced in a study of a mutant IDH1 vaccine in newly diagnosed glioma. Their target antigens are unknown. Time point defined: week 23, last vaccination. What each vaccine dose contained was 300 ug of mutant IDH1 20-mer peptide, accompanied by topical imiquimod. Produced via immunoSEQ multiplex PCR; TCRdb's table is partial and in-frame only. The data contain 35,000 to 45,000 clones, more than 60% of them seen just once; the ten biggest clones take up around 6.5%. The input for sequencing was PBMCs, taken from a glioma patient whose treatment included an IDH1 peptide vaccine. All receptors derive from a woman in her 40s with glioma. Some clones in this sample may be carry-over from other donors' samples.

This sequence joins TRBV29-1 and TRBJ1-2, with D perhaps matching TRBD1 (6 bases). V dropped 6 bases and J dropped 4 bases, with 21 bases sitting between them. The CDR3 is 15 residues long. Per the germline V gene, CDR1 is SQVTM and CDR2 is ANQGSEA. The CDR3, as DNA: TGCAGCGTCCCGGGACACCCCAACACCCGCTATGGCTACACCTTC. Protein: CSVPGHPNTRYGYTF.

This clone is medium-sized within its sample. J is TRBJ1-2 and V is TRBV5-1, with D maybe TRBD1 (5 bases). Between the trimmed V and J ends, which lost 0 bases and 2 bases, there was a span of 5 bases. The germline gives CDR1 SGHRS, CDR2 YFSETQ. This CDR3 is 13 amino acids long. CDR3 nucleotides: TGCGCCAGCAGCTTGGCAGGGAACTATGGCTACACCTTC. This encodes CASSLAGNYGYTF.

The rearrangement uses TRBV27 and TRBJ1-4; no clear D gene. The CDR3 is made up of 13 amino acids. Trimming shortened V by 4 bases and J by 6 bases, and 9 bases separated the two germline ends. Germline V gene lookup returns CDR1 MNHEY and CDR2 SMNVEV (reference sequence). The CDR3 spells CASSSQTYEKLFF. The CDR3, as DNA: TGTGCCAGCAGTTCACAGACCTATGAAAAACTGTTTTTT.

The rearrangement uses TRBV30 and TRBJ1-5; D call uncertain. V lost 0 bases to trimming and J lost 9 bases, with 9 bases between them. Germline assignment: CDR1 GTSNPN and CDR2 SVGIG (reference sequence). This CDR3 contains 12 residues. The DNA for the CDR3 is TGTGCCTGGAGTGTAAGGCCGGGGCCCCAGCATTTT. This sequence encodes CAWSVRPGPQHF. Together with reference TRBV30 and TRBJ1-5, the CDR3 gives the full variable domain: SQTIHQWPATLVQPVGSPLSLECTVEGTSNPNLYWYRQAAGRGLQLLFYSVGIGQISSEVPQNLSASRPQDRQFILSSKKLLLSDSGFYLCAWSVRPGPQHFGDGTRLSIL.

The V call is TRBV7-2, the J call TRBJ2-1; 7 positions agree with TRBD2. Germline V lookup: CDR1 SGHTA, CDR2 FQGNSA. The CDR3 consists of 18 residues. Unmatched junction bases numbered 14, after V lost 3 bases and J lost 3 bases. The CDR3 is CASSFIGRTRRVYNEQFF. Written as DNA, the CDR3 is TGTGCCAGCAGCTTCATCGGGAGGACCCGACGGGTCTACAATGAGCAGTTCTTC.

The V call is TRBV9, the J call TRBJ1-2; D gene uncertain. This CDR3 is built from 14 residues. Germline V gene lookup returns CDR1 SGDLS and CDR2 YYNGEE. V gave up 0 bases and J gave up 3 bases, with 9 bases separating them. The CDR3 bases are TGTGCCAGCAGCGTAGCTGGTACTGACTATGGCTACACCTTC. This encodes CASSVAGTDYGYTF.

Details on this clone: One end of the junction varies from germline; a read error may be responsible. V is TRBV28 and J is TRBJ1-1; 7 positions agree with TRBD1. Germline CDR1 and CDR2: MDHEN and SYDVKM. The CDR3 sequence is 14 residues long. CDR3 sequence reads: CASSLGQRNTGAFF. CDR3 nucleotides: TGTGCCAGCAGTCTGGGACAGAGAAACACTGGAGCTTTCTTT.

This rearrangement joins TRBV6-5 to TRBJ2-2, with D unclear. CDR1 and CDR2 (germline): MNHEY, SVGAGI. This CDR3 has 15 amino acids. V lost 4 bases, J lost 1 base, and 10 bases lay in between. CDR3 DNA: TGTGCCAGCAGTTGGAGTTCGGTGAACACCGGGGAGCTGTTTTTT. This translates into CASSWSSVNTGELFF.

The J gene is TRBJ2-3, the V gene TRBV7-2; TRBD1 might be the D (5 bases). CDR1 is SGHTA, CDR2 FQGNSA, per germline. The CDR3 contains 14 residues. Trimming took 3 bases from V and 1 from J, leaving 8 bases between them. Here the CDR3 reads CASSFLQGTDTQYF. The CDR3 DNA follows: TGTGCCAGCAGCTTTTTACAGGGCACAGATACGCAGTATTTT.

This clone has only a few counts. This chain uses TRBV30 with TRBJ2-7; 9 bases are a match to TRBD1. Germline-derived CDR1 and CDR2 are GTSNPN and SVGIG (reference sequence). The CDR3 is 15 amino acids. Trimming at V came to 5 bases and at J to 5 bases, leaving 13 bases not matched to a gene. DNA of the CDR3: TGTGCCTGGGGGAGAGGGGACAGGGAAAGGGACGAGCAGTACTTC. Encoded protein: CAWGRGDRERDEQYF.

The chain carries TRBV7-9 and TRBJ2-1; possible D gene TRBD1, 5 bases. With 5 bases removed from V and 2 bases from J, the gap between germline ends came to 10 bases. CDR3 size: 14 residues. Per germline, CDR1 SEHNR and CDR2 FQNEAQ (reference sequence). The CDR3 protein is CASSPPTAYNEQFF. The CDR3, as DNA: TGTGCCAGCAGCCCGCCGACAGCCTACAATGAGCAGTTCTTC.

J is TRBJ1-1 and V is TRBV29-1; 9 bases map to TRBD1. This CDR3 region has 11 residues. The germline gives CDR1 SQVTM, CDR2 ANQGSEA. Germline trimming cut 8 bases from V and 10 bases from J; bases unmatched to any gene: 8. CDR3 nucleotides: TGCAGCACCATTACGACAGGGGGAGCTTTCTTT. Protein product: CSTITTGGAFF.

This chain uses TRBV2 with TRBJ1-1; no clear D gene. The ends were cut back, 6 bases at V and 4 bases at J, with 12 bases in the middle. CDR1 is SNHLY, CDR2 FYNNEI, per germline. The length of the CDR3 is 13 residues. The CDR3 sequence: CASRADPFTEAFF. The CDR3 DNA is TGTGCCAGCAGGGCAGACCCATTCACTGAAGCTTTCTTT.

The rearrangement joins TRBV9 to TRBJ2-1; 13 nucleotides match TRBD2. The CDR3 has 15 residues. After removal of 4 bases from V and 7 bases from J, the junction contained 5 bases not matched to a gene. Germline V gives CDR1 SGDLS, CDR2 YYNGEE. CDR3 in DNA: TGTGCCAGCAGCTCACTAGCGGGGGGGGAGAATGAGCAGTTCTTC. Translation gives CASSSLAGGENEQFF.

The V call is TRBV6-5, the J call TRBJ1-2, with TRBD1 identical over 10 bases. Looked up from germline, CDR1 is MNHEY and CDR2 is SVGAGI. V shed 5 bases and J 4 bases; nucleotides not matched to a gene: 7. The CDR3 covers 15 residues. Here the CDR3 reads CASSPGQGYRYGYTF. The CDR3 DNA reads as TGTGCCAGCAGTCCGGGACAGGGGTATCGCTATGGCTACACCTTC.

The chain links TRBV5-4 to TRBJ1-4; D perhaps matches TRBD1 (5 bases). The CDR3 sequence is 16 residues long. V was shortened by 3 bases and J by 5 bases, with 17 bases between the two germline ends. CDR1 is SGHNT, CDR2 YYREEE, per germline (reference sequence). The CDR3 reads CASSSRGLGGNEKLFF. The CDR3 bases are TGTGCCAGCAGCTCCCGGGGTCTCGGGGGGAATGAAAAACTGTTTTTT.